This TCR beta chain came from a study of blood T cell repertoires in COVID-19. The wider study: The United States, Italy and Spain supplied acute and convalescent COVID-19 samples. Sources were T cells, B-cell-depleted T cells, or PBMCs; the material itself was cDNA or gDNA.

The Seattle site enrolled patients during active infection and followed them longitudinally. Only in-frame clones appear in the TCRdb table, and some are missing; sequencing was by immunoSEQ multiplex PCR. This table has approximately 250,000 clones, about 88% appearing once. As concerns this clone: This same CDR3 is encoded by further DNA sequences in the sample.

The length of the CDR3 is 13 residues. Germline assignment: CDR1 SGHTA and CDR2 FQGTGA. V lost 6 bases, J lost 5 bases, and 10 bases lay in between. This chain links TRBV7-3 with TRBJ2-2, with a weak D call TRBD2 (5 bases). The sample was peripheral blood. The TCR sequence derives from a woman in her sixties with COVID-19, enrolled during active disease. CDR3 coding DNA: TGTGCCAGCAGTCCGCGGGTGACCGGGGAGCTGTTTTTT. As protein: CASSPRVTGELFF.